The 11 T cell receptor beta chains presented below share a single source sample, sequenced in a study of regulatory T cells in long-lasting Graves disease. As to time point: newly diagnosed GD, antithyroid drugs for less than 3 months. The TCR library used RNA extracted from PBMCs. Arm-PCR of CDR3 regions with iRepertoire HTBI primers generated TCR beta libraries. TCRdb called the multiplex PCR reads again in MiXCR, with one record for every CDR3 protein. The sample includes 580,000 or so distinct CDR3 sequences, 16% seen only once; the top ten take 12%. The sample was also linked to a second study, of T cells in Graves' hyperthyroidism and ophthalmopathy.

This sample comprised peripheral blood mononuclear cells (PBMCs), obtained at new diagnosis, from a patient treated with antithyroid drugs. Receptors were obtained from a young man with Graves disease.

This clonotype has just one count. The chain combines TRBV7-8 with TRBJ2-3; 8 positions agree with TRBD2. Germline V lookup: CDR1 SGHVS, CDR2 FQNEAQ. V was clipped by 3 bases and J by 3 bases; unmatched bases: 17. This CDR3 has 19 residues. DNA of the CDR3: TGTGCCAGCAGCTTGGCAAGCGGGAGTCGGAGGATTGGAACAGATACGCAGTATTTT. Translating it yields CASSLASGSRRIGTDTQYF.

The rearrangement joins TRBV13 to TRBJ2-1; TRBD1 aligns across 9 bases. Trimming took 5 bases from V and 8 from J; bases not matched to a gene: 10. The CDR3 is 15 residues long. Germline V gene sequence: CDR1 PRHDT, CDR2 FYEKMQ (reference sequence). The CDR3 DNA reads as TGTGCCAGCAGCCCGGACAGGGGCCCATACGATGAGCAGTTCTTC. It specifies CASSPDRGPYDEQFF.

The chain carries TRBV5-4 and TRBJ1-1; a possible D gene is TRBD1 (5 bases). Deletions cut 4 bases from V and 2 bases from J, with 15 bases between. Germline V gives CDR1 SGHNT, CDR2 YYREEE (reference sequence). This CDR3 comprises 15 residues. CDR3 DNA sequence: TGTGCCAGCAGCCCCACAAACAGGCGAAACACTGAAGCTTTCTTT. Translating gives CASSPTNRRNTEAFF. The complete variable domain, with remaining parts taken from reference TRBV5-4 and TRBJ1-1, reads ETGVTQSPTHLIKTRGQQVTLRCSSQSGHNTVSWYQQALGQGPQFIFQYYREEENGRGNFPPRFSGLQFPNYSSELNVNALELDDSALYLCASSPTNRRNTEAFFGQGTRLTVV.

This clonotype has a count of ten or more. V usage is TRBV18 and J usage is TRBJ1-1; TRBD1 matches at 9 bases. Germline V CDR1 and CDR2: KGHSH, LQKENI. This CDR3 comprises 13 residues. With 5 bases clipped from V and 7 bases from J, the junction kept 5 bases outside the gene matches. The CDR3 coding sequence is TGTGCCAGCTCAGAACGACAGGGGGTTGAAGCTTTCTTT. Protein sequence: CASSERQGVEAFF.

In regard to this clonotype: Because the CDR3 is missing its conserved closing phenylalanine or tryptophan, this is likely a read error. The chain is built from TRBV6-4 and TRBJ2-2, with D unresolved. CDR3 length: 12 amino acids. Trimming took off 0 bases at V and 7 bases at J, with 3 bases between the two ends. In germline, CDR1 is MRHNA, CDR2 SNTAGT. The CDR3: CASSDSDGELFL. The CDR3 nucleotides read TGTGCCAGCAGTGACTCTGACGGGGAGCTGTTTCTT.

The chain recombines TRBV5-6 with TRBJ1-5; perhaps TRBD1 as D (5 bases). This CDR3 comprises 17 residues. Trimming removed 0 bases from V and 1 base from J, with 14 bases in between. Germline CDR1 reads SGHDT; CDR2 reads YYEEEE. The CDR3 nucleotides read TGTGCCAGCAGCTTGGCCCTCAGGGAGGTAAGCAATCAGCCCCAGCATTTT. Its protein product is CASSLALREVSNQPQHF.

This clonotype was detected ten times or more. The chain recombines TRBV12-5 with TRBJ1-1; TRBD1 agrees at 7 bases. V shed 3 bases and J 1 base; nucleotides not matched to a gene: 2. CDR3 length: 14 amino acids. From germline, CDR1 is LGHNT and CDR2 FRNRAP. This chain's CDR3 is CASGLGDRNTEAFF. DNA for the CDR3: TGTGCTAGTGGTTTAGGGGACAGGAACACTGAAGCTTTCTTT.

There are many counts of this clonotype. J is TRBJ2-1 and V is TRBV27; D uncertain. CDR1 is MNHEY and CDR2 is SMNVEV in the germline V gene (reference sequence). Trimming shortened V by 0 bases and J by 5 bases, and 17 bases separated the two germline ends. This CDR3 region has 17 residues. The DNA for the CDR3 is TGTGCCAGCAGTTTATCCCGGGCCCCTCCCCTGAACAATGAGCAGTTCTTC. Amino acids: CASSLSRAPPLNNEQFF.

The chain joins TRBV6-1 to TRBJ2-5; D assignment may be TRBD1 or TRBD2 (5 bases each). Germline V CDR1 and CDR2: MNHNS, SASEGT. V gave up 5 bases and J gave up 5 bases, with 15 bases separating them. CDR3 length equals 14 residues. The CDR3 region has the DNA TGTGCCAGCAGTCCGGTTAGGGGAGTGGAGACCCAGTACTTC. This gives the protein CASSPVRGVETQYF.

In this sample, this clonotype turned up many times. The chain employs TRBV28 and TRBJ1-2; a possible D gene is TRBD1 (5 bases). CDR1 and CDR2 from the germline V gene are MDHEN and SYDVKM. CDR3 size: 12 residues. Trimming took off 5 bases at V and 5 bases at J, with 9 bases between the two ends. The CDR3 region has the DNA TGTGCCAGCAGTCCTGGGGGGTATGGCTACACCTTC. Translating gives CASSPGGYGYTF.

The sample holds many counts of this clonotype. The V gene is TRBV30, the J gene TRBJ2-1; D unresolved. The CDR3 has 13 residues. CDR1 GTSNPN and CDR2 SVGIG come from the germline V gene (reference sequence). V dropped 0 bases and J dropped 0 bases, with 3 bases sitting between them. This CDR3 is CAWSVYSYNEQFF. As DNA, the CDR3 is TGTGCCTGGAGTGTGTACTCCTACAATGAGCAGTTCTTC.